A single sample is the source of the 5 T cell receptor beta chains below, sequenced in a study of T cell changes during pregnancy in multiple sclerosis. This table comes from immunoSEQ multiplex PCR, and its TCRdb copy is limited to in-frame clones, with some not included. This table holds 55,000 to 70,000 clones, 92% found once. The sample in question was CD4+ T cells from peripheral blood mononuclear cells, obtained after pregnancy. All receptors derive from a female donor with multiple sclerosis, enrolled in a pregnancy study.

The chain links TRBV30 to TRBJ1-2, with D tentatively TRBD1 (5 bases). V dropped 0 bases and J dropped 8 bases, with 16 bases sitting between them. There are 14 residues in the CDR3. Germline-derived CDR1 and CDR2 are GTSNPN and SVGIG (reference sequence). CDR3 DNA: TGTGCCTGGAGTGTACAGTTGGGAAGGGGAGGCTACACCTTC. Protein product: CAWSVQLGRGGYTF. The full variable domain, rest sourced from reference TRBV30 and TRBJ1-2, is SQTIHQWPATLVQPVGSPLSLECTVEGTSNPNLYWYRQAAGRGLQLLFYSVGIGQISSEVPQNLSASRPQDRQFILSSKKLLLSDSGFYLCAWSVQLGRGGYTFGSGTRLTVV.

V gene TRBV5-1 combines with J gene TRBJ2-7, with D possibly being TRBD1 (5 bases). V was clipped by 0 bases and J by 6 bases, with 13 bases between them. CDR3 size: 14 residues. Germline CDR1 and CDR2: SGHRS and YFSETQ. CDR3 nucleotides: TGCGCCAGCAGCTTGGAAGGGGTAGTGGGCGAGCAGTACTTC. Protein: CASSLEGVVGEQYF.

The chain recombines TRBV29-1 with TRBJ1-1, with D tentatively TRBD1 (5 bases). Trimming cost V 6 bases and J 7 bases, with 18 bases left between them. Germline values: CDR1 SQVTM, CDR2 ANQGSEA. The CDR3 totals 13 residues. The CDR3 sequence: CSVAGTPGGEAFF. Written as DNA, the CDR3 is TGCAGCGTCGCCGGGACCCCGGGAGGTGAAGCTTTCTTT. Full variable domain (missing parts from reference TRBV29-1 and TRBJ1-1): SAVISQKPSRDICQRGTSLTIQCQVDSQVTMMFWYRQQPGQSLTLIATANQGSEATYESGFVIDKFPISRPNLTFSTLTVSNMSPEDSSIYLCSVAGTPGGEAFFGQGTRLTVV.

The chain employs TRBV18 and TRBJ1-1; D gene ambiguous. The V and J ends lost 3 bases and 0 bases respectively, with 8 bases between them. This CDR3 has 14 residues. Looked up from germline, CDR1 is KGHSH and CDR2 is LQKENI. DNA for the CDR3: TGTGCCAGCTCACCCGTCAGTTTGAACACTGAAGCTTTCTTT. Translating it yields CASSPVSLNTEAFF.

The chain links TRBV7-9 to TRBJ2-3; 9 bases agree with TRBD1. CDR1 and CDR2 (germline): SEHNR, FQNEAQ (reference sequence). With 4 bases clipped from V and 6 bases from J, the junction kept 5 bases outside the gene matches. The CDR3 loop spans 14 amino acids. CDR3 bases: TGTGCCAGCAGCTCGACAGGGGGTAGCGATACGCAGTATTTT. This codes for CASSSTGGSDTQYF.